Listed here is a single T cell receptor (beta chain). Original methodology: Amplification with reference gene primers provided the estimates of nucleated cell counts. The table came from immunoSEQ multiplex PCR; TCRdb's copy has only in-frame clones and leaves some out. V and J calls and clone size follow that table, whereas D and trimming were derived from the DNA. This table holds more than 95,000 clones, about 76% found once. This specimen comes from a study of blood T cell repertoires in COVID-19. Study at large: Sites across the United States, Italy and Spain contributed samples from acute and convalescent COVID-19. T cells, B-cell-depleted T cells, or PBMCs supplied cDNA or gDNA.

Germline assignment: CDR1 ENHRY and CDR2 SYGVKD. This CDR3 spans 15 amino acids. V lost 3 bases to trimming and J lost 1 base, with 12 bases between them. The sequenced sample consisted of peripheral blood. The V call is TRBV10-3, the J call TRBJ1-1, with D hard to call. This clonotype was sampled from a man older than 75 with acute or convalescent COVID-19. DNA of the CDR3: TGTGCCATCAGTGATGAGGGAAGAACGAACACTGAAGCTTTCTTT. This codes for CAISDEGRTNTEAFF.